Listed below are T cell receptor beta chains from one sample, sequenced in a study of blood T cells in healthy people across ages. TCRdb reprocessed the 5' RACE reads with MiXCR, giving one entry per CDR3 protein. The data contain hundreds of thousands of distinct CDR3 sequences, roughly 41% of them singletons. Sequencing was carried out using blood. The source of these receptors is a man older than 75 in good health. Both conserved end residues are part of each CDR3. The D gene is left open where the match is weak. Part of the rows lack a size; the others show once, few, many or a class for expanded clones.

TRBD1 - 14 TRBJ2-1 TRBV7-9 CASSLQQGFNEQFF TGTGCCAGCAGCTTACAACAGGGGTTTAATGAGCAGTTCTTC
- many 14 TRBJ2-3 TRBV7-2 CASSNYMGLDTQYF TGTGCCAGCAGCAATTACATGGGTCTAGACACGCAGTATTTT
- once 12 TRBJ1-2 TRBV29-1 CSGHQGRGGYTF TGCAGCGGCCACCAGGGTAGGGGTGGCTACACCTTC
- - 14 TRBJ1-1 TRBV6-1 CASRVEHLNTEAFF TGTGCCAGCAGGGTGGAACATTTGAACACTGAAGCTTTCTTT
TRBD2 - 20 TRBJ2-3 TRBV2 CAGVLSGGVRLAGRTDTQYF TGTGCCGGCGTACTTTCCGGTGGAGTGAGACTAGCGGGGCGCACAGATACGCAGTATTTT
- few 14 TRBJ2-5 TRBV7-9 CASSFAGLVETQYF TGTGCCAGCAGCTTTGCAGGGCTTGTCGAGACCCAGTACTTC
- - 14 TRBJ2-3 TRBV10-3 CAGQRLAVTDTQYF TGTGCCGGTCAAAGGCTAGCAGTCACAGATACGCAGTATTTT
TRBD1 few 19 TRBJ2-1 TRBV5-5 CASSSSPGQGTKDYNEQFF TGTGCCAGCAGCTCGTCCCCGGGACAGGGAACGAAGGACTACAATGAGCAGTTCTTC
TRBD2 - 17 TRBJ2-1 TRBV5-5 CASSLAGLAGYYNEQFF TGTGCCAGCAGCTTGGCCGGCCTAGCGGGTTACTACAATGAGCAGTTCTTC
- once 14 TRBJ1-2 TRBV12-3/TRBV12-4 CASSPGTRTGGYTF TGTGCCAGCAGTCCCGGGACACGGACGGGAGGCTACACCTTC
- once 15 TRBJ2-7 TRBV6-1 CASNLDGTIRYEQYF TGTGCCAGCAACCTAGACGGAACTATTCGCTACGAGCAGTACTTC
- - 15 TRBJ2-7 TRBV10-2 CASSEKSGTFHEQYF TGCGCCAGCAGTGAGAAGTCAGGGACCTTCCACGAGCAGTACTTC
- few 15 TRBJ2-3 TRBV6-6 CASSYSDRLDGTQYF TGTGCCAGCAGTTACTCCGACCGACTAGACGGTACGCAGTATTTT
- - 17 TRBJ2-5 TRBV9 CASSSKGGANRSPEQYF TGTGCCAGCAGCAGCAAGGGGGGGGCTAACAGAAGTCCTGAGCAGTACTTC
- once 13 TRBJ2-5 TRBV2 CASLQTFQETQYF TGTGCCAGTCTGCAGACCTTCCAAGAGACCCAGTACTTC
TRBD2 - 16 TRBJ2-5 TRBV4-2 CASSPSQPGGLETQYF TGTGCCAGCAGCCCTTCCCAACCGGGGGGGCTGGAGACCCAGTACTTC
- few 15 TRBJ1-1 TRBV7-2 CASSNSLRDQNPAFF TGTGCCAGCAGCAACTCCCTGCGGGACCAAAATCCAGCTTTCTTT
TRBD1 - 14 TRBJ1-2 TRBV10-3 CAIAQGQDYGGYTF TGTGCCATCGCCCAGGGACAGGACTATGGAGGCTACACCTTC
TRBD2 - 14 TRBJ2-5 TRBV5-6 CASSWASGAETQYF TGTGCCAGCAGCTGGGCTAGCGGGGCAGAGACCCAGTACTTC
- - 15 TRBJ2-5 TRBV7-2 CASSLGWQGQETQYF TGTGCCAGCAGCTTAGGGTGGCAGGGCCAAGAGACCCAGTACTTC
- - 13 TRBJ2-5 TRBV4-2 CASSQDQIGTQYF TGTGCCAGCAGCCAAGATCAAATAGGGACCCAGTACTTC
TRBD1 - 13 TRBJ2-7 TRBV6-6 CATNRGRSYEQYF TGTGCCACAAACAGGGGTCGCTCCTACGAGCAGTACTTC
- few 14 TRBJ2-5 TRBV11-2 CASRRTAYQETQYF TGTGCCAGCAGACGGACAGCGTACCAAGAGACCCAGTACTTC
- - 15 TRBJ2-7 TRBV7-2 CASSLRDGSNDEQYF TGTGCCAGCAGCTTAAGGGACGGGAGTAACGACGAGCAGTACTTC
TRBD2 few 15 TRBJ2-7 TRBV6-2/TRBV6-3 CASSGLAGVFYEQYF TGTGCCAGCAGTGGACTAGCGGGAGTTTTCTACGAGCAGTACTTC
TRBD1 - 13 TRBJ1-2 TRBV24-1 CATSVGTGYGYTF TGTGCCACCAGTGTCGGGACAGGCTATGGCTACACCTTC
TRBD1 once 16 TRBJ1-4 TRBV12-3/TRBV12-4 CASSFAGGATNEKLFF TGTGCCAGCAGTTTTGCAGGGGGAGCAACTAATGAAAAACTGTTTTTT
- - 13 TRBJ1-6 TRBV2 CASSVRTDSPLHF TGTGCCAGCAGTGTTCGGACGGATTCACCCCTCCACTTT
- - 15 TRBJ2-7 TRBV3-1 CASSPSGILRGRQYF TGTGCCAGCAGCCCCTCAGGGATCTTACGAGGACGGCAGTACTTC
TRBD2 once 16 TRBJ2-1 TRBV7-3 CAGSLRVSGDYNEQFF TGTGCCGGCAGCTTAAGAGTTAGCGGGGACTACAATGAGCAGTTCTTC
- - 14 TRBJ1-1 TRBV7-2 CASTDNHGNTEAFF TGTGCCAGCACCGACAACCACGGGAACACTGAAGCTTTCTTT
TRBD1 once 11 TRBJ2-5 TRBV20-1 CSARETGEQYF TGCAGTGCTAGAGAGACAGGGGAGCAGTACTTC
TRBD1 - 16 TRBJ1-1 TRBV20-1 CSATNARQGMNTEAFF TGCAGTGCTACAAACGCCCGACAGGGGATGAACACTGAAGCTTTCTTT
TRBD2 - 16 TRBJ2-1 TRBV11-2 CASSLKISGGLEEQFF TGTGCCAGCAGCTTAAAGATTAGCGGGGGGTTGGAGGAGCAGTTCTTC
- - 15 TRBJ1-6 TRBV5-6 CASSPGQRYNSPLHF TGTGCCAGCAGCCCCGGACAGCGCTATAATTCACCCCTCCACTTT
TRBD2 many 14 TRBJ2-5 TRBV5-1 CASSSSGAQETQYF TGCGCCAGCAGCTCTAGCGGGGCCCAAGAGACCCAGTACTTC
- many 12 TRBJ2-7 TRBV10-3 CATRQEAYEQYF TGTGCCACCCGACAGGAGGCCTACGAGCAGTACTTC
- - 13 TRBJ1-1 TRBV7-9 CASSPTGKTEAFF TGTGCCAGCAGCCCCACAGGAAAAACTGAAGCTTTCTTT
- - 16 TRBJ2-1 TRBV12-5 CASGLWRGPRYNKQFF TGTGCTAGTGGTTTGTGGAGGGGCCCTCGCTACAATAAGCAGTTCTTC
- - 11 TRBJ2-4 TRBV20-1 CSALDTPGQYF TGCAGTGCTTTGGACACTCCGGGGCAGTACTTC
TRBD1 - 13 TRBJ1-2 TRBV27 CASRDRGDYGYTF TGTGCCAGCAGGGACAGGGGTGACTATGGCTACACCTTC